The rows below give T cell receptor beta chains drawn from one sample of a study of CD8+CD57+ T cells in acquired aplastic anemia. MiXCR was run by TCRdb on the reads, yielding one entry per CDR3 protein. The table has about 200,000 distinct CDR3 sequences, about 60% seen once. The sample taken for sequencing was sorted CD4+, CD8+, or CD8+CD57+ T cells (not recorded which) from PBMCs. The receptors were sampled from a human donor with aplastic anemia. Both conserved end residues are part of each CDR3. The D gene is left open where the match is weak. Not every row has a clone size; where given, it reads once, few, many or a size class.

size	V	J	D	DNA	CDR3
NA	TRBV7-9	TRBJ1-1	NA	TGTGCCAACAGCAACGTGGACACTGAAGCTTTCTTT	CANSNVDTEAFF
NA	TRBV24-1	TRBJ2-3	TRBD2	TGTGCCACCAGTGATTTGGACCCTGTGGGCGGGGGTAGCACAGATACGCAGTATTTT	CATSDLDPVGGGSTDTQYF
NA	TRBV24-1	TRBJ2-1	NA	TGTGCCACCGGGGGAGGAGGAACGGGCTACAATGAGCAGTTCTTC	CATGGGGTGYNEQFF
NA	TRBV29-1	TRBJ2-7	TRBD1	TGCAGCGGGACAGGGGGCGTCGACGAGCAGTACTTC	CSGTGGVDEQYF
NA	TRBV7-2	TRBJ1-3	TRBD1	TGTGCCAGCAGCCCCTCACTTTATCCAGGGGGCTCTGGAAACACCATATATTTT	CASSPSLYPGGSGNTIYF
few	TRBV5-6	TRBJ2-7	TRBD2	TGTGCCAGCAGATTGGGACTAGCGGGAGCGGACGAGCAGTACTTC	CASRLGLAGADEQYF
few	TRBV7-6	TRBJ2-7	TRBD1	TGTGCCAGCAGCCCCGTTGACAGGGAGTGGGACGAGCAGTACTTC	CASSPVDREWDEQYF
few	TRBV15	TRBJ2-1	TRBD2	TGTGCCACCAGCAGCTCCAGCTCGGGACTAGCGGGGGAATTGAATGAGCAGTTCTTC	CATSSSSSGLAGELNEQFF
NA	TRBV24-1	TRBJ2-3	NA	TGTGCCACCAGGCCCTCCGGGACTAGCACAGATACGCAGTATTTT	CATRPSGTSTDTQYF
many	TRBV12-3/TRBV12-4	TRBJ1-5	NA	TGTGCCAGCAGTTTAGGCCCCGGGCAGGGGCATAGGCCCCAGCATTTT	CASSLGPGQGHRPQHF
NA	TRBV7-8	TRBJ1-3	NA	TGTGCCAGCAGCGTACTCCCGGGACTGGCGGGGGATTTT	CASSVLPGLAGDF
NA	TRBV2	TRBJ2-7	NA	TGTGCCAGCAGTTTGGGGGGGCCCCAGGGCGAGCAGTACTTC	CASSLGGPQGEQYF
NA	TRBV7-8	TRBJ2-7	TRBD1	TGTGCCAGCAGCGCGGGACAGGGGAAACACTACGAGCAGTACTTC	CASSAGQGKHYEQYF
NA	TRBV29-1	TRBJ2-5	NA	TGCAGCGTTGAAGGGAGGGGAGGGGGGATCGGGGCAGAGACCCAGTACTTC	CSVEGRGGGIGAETQYF
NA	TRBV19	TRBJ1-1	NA	TGTGCCAGTAGTATCAAGGCGGGGACTGAAGCTTTCTTT	CASSIKAGTEAFF
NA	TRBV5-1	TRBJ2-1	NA	TGCGCCAGCAGCTTGGAAGCAGTTCGGTTCTTC	CASSLEAVRFF
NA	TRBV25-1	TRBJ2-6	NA	TGTGCCAGCCTAGTAGCCCAGGGGCCTGGGGCCAACGTCCTGACTTTC	CASLVAQGPGANVLTF
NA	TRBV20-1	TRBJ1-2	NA	TGCAGTGCTAGAGATGCAGCCGTACTCGTCGGCTACACCTTC	CSARDAAVLVGYTF
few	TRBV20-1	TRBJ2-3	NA	TGCAGTGCAAGTGAGGGAAACTTAGTTGATACGCAGTATTTT	CSASEGNLVDTQYF
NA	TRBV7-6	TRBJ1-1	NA	TGTGCCAGCAGCCCTGGGGGACGAACCGACACTGAAGCTTTCTTT	CASSPGGRTDTEAFF
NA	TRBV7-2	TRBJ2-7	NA	TGTGCCAGCAGCTTAGTGCCAGGCGGCTACTACGAGCAGTACTTC	CASSLVPGGYYEQYF
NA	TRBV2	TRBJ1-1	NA	TGTGCCAGCAGTGTCTGGGGACTGAACACTGAAGCTTTCTTT	CASSVWGLNTEAFF
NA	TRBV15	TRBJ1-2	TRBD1	TGTGCCACCAGCCGAGGGACAGGGACCAACTATGGCTACACCTTC	CATSRGTGTNYGYTF
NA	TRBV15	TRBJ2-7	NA	TGTGCCACCAGCAGAGAACTCGGGGACTACGAGCAGTACTTC	CATSRELGDYEQYF
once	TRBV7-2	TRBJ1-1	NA	TGTGCCAGCAGCCGAGGGATAAACGCTGAAGCTTTCTTT	CASSRGINAEAFF
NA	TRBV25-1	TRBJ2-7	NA	TGTGCCTGGAGTGTCCAGGTCGGGGGCTCCTACGAGCAGTACTTC	CAWSVQVGGSYEQYF
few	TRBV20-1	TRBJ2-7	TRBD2	TGCAGTGCTAGAGATTTGCGGGAGAGCTACGAGCAGTACTTC	CSARDLRESYEQYF
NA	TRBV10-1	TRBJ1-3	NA	TGCGCCAGCAGTGATCTCGGGGTCGCAGGAAACACCATATATTTT	CASSDLGVAGNTIYF
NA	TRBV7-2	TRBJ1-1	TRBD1	TGTGCCAGCAGCATACAAACAGGGGTGGGGAGGGTGAACACTGAAGCTTTCTTT	CASSIQTGVGRVNTEAFF
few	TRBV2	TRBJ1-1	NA	TGTGCCAGCAGTGCCGGGGGGGTGAGTGTAACTGAAGCTTTCTTT	CASSAGGVSVTEAFF
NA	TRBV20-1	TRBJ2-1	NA	TGCAGTGCTGCCTTAAGGGGATCCAGGCGGTTCTTC	CSAALRGSRRFF
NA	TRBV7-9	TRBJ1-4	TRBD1	TGTGCCAGCAGCTCCCGGGACAGGGGGCAGGAAAAACTGTTTTTT	CASSSRDRGQEKLFF
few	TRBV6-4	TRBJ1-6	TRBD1	TGTGCCAGCAGTGAAGATGGGACAGATGATTCACCCCTCCACTTT	CASSEDGTDDSPLHF
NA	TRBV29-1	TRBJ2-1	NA	TGCAGCGTTAACGAGGTTTACAATGAGCAGTTCTTC	CSVNEVYNEQFF
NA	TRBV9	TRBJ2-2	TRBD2	TGTGCCAGCAGCGCGCAGACTAGCGGGTTGTCGAACACCGGGGAGCTGTTTTTT	CASSAQTSGLSNTGELFF
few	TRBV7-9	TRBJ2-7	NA	TGTGCCAGCAGCTTAGGGGGAGGGGGGTCATACGAGCAGTACTTC	CASSLGGGGSYEQYF
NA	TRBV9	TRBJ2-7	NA	TGTGCCAGCAGCGCGGACCCGAGGGCCTACGAGCAGTACTTC	CASSADPRAYEQYF
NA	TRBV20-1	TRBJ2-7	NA	TGCAGTGCCAGTCATCTCCGCGGGGAACTCTACGAGCAGTACTTC	CSASHLRGELYEQYF
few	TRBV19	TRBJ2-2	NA	TGTGCCAGTAGGTTCGGGGGCGGGAACACCGGGGAGCTGTTTTTT	CASRFGGGNTGELFF
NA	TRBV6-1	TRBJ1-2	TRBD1	TGTGCCAGCACCAACAGGGGTGTGTACTATGGCTACACCTTC	CASTNRGVYYGYTF
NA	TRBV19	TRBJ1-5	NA	TGTGCCAGTAGTGCACTAAATCAGCCCCAGCATTTT	CASSALNQPQHF
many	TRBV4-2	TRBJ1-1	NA	TGTGCCAGCAGCCAATCCAGGGCAGCGAACACTGAAGCTTTCTTT	CASSQSRAANTEAFF
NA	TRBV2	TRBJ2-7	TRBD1	TGTGCCAGCAGCCGGCCGGGACAGGGAAAGTGGGCGTACTTC	CASSRPGQGKWAYF